This TCR beta chain is drawn from a study of CD8 T cells in ankylosing spondylitis. Study outcomes and limitations: What seemed typical of ankylosing spondylitis blood was a TCR beta motif built from fewer than ten highly homologous variants. Disease-associated clones were reportedly significantly overrepresented in matched ankylosing spondylitis synovial fluid. Past research had described some motif variants in reactive arthritis synovial fluid and blood.

Making the TCR beta libraries involved quantitative 5'-RACE with molecular barcodes. TCRdb re-called the 5' RACE reads with MiXCR, one entry per CDR3 protein. The table shows approximately 210,000 distinct CDR3 sequences, with about 13% occurring only once. A note on this clonotype: Its antigen is undetermined.

The CDR3 loop spans 15 amino acids. Germline V gene data show CDR1 as LGHDT and CDR2 as YNNKEL (reference sequence). V shed 5 bases and J 7 bases; nucleotides not matched to a gene: 8. This receptor was identified in a male donor with ankylosing spondylitis or in good health (not recorded which). The V call is TRBV3-1, the J call TRBJ1-6; 7 bases are a match to TRBD1. The sequencing sample was made of blood, either unsorted or a sorted T cell fraction (not recorded which). The CDR3 here is CASSEQGIKNSPLHF. The CDR3, as DNA: TGTGCCAGCAGCGAACAGGGGATAAAAAATTCACCCCTCCACTTT.